The 27 T cell receptor beta chains in this list originate from one sample, sequenced in a study of blood T cell repertoires in COVID-19. Generated by immunoSEQ multiplex PCR, the TCRdb table keeps only in-frame clones and is missing some. The sample lists more than 110,000 clones, around 82% seen once, with 40% to 55% in the top ten. Material: peripheral blood. The receptors here all came from a human donor in a cohort sampled during active COVID-19.

CDR3 sequence (DNA): TGTGCCAGCAGCTTAGGCCCGACTAGCGGGGATACCGGGGAGCTGTTTTTT. Amino acid sequence: CASSLGPTSGDTGELFF. This sequence joins TRBV11-3 and TRBJ2-2; 11 nucleotides agree with TRBD2. The germline gives CDR1 SGHNT, CDR2 YENEEA. Trimming at V came to 1 base and at J to 5 bases, leaving 6 bases not matched to a gene. The CDR3 extends over 17 amino acids.

The rearrangement joins TRBV2 to TRBJ2-1; possible D gene TRBD2, 6 bases. CDR1 and CDR2 from the germline V gene are SNHLY and FYNNEI. The V end lost 3 bases, the J end lost 2 bases, and 14 bases lay between the germline ends. The CDR3 runs to 16 residues. The CDR3 reads CASSEGSGLPYNEQFF. The CDR3 DNA is TGTGCCAGCAGTGAGGGGTCGGGACTCCCCTACAATGAGCAGTTCTTC.

The J gene is TRBJ2-2, the V gene TRBV5-4, with TRBD2 matching over 7 bases. The J segment lost 2 bases and the V segment lost 0 bases, leaving 4 bases of the junction unmatched. This CDR3 is built from 16 residues. CDR1 is SGHNT, CDR2 YYREEE, per germline (reference sequence). The CDR3 nucleotides read TGTGCCAGCAGCTTGGCGGGAGGCCCAAACACCGGGGAGCTGTTTTTT. This translates into CASSLAGGPNTGELFF.

The CDR3 reads CASSTYSYYGYTF. DNA of the CDR3: TGTGCCAGCAGCACCTACAGTTACTATGGCTACACCTTC. The V and J genes are TRBV12-3 or TRBV12-4 and TRBJ1-2; D gene unclear. The CDR3 is made up of 13 amino acids. The V gene lost 6 bases and the J gene lost 3 bases, with 11 bases spanning the gap.

The rearrangement links TRBV7-6 to TRBJ2-6; TRBD2 is a possible D gene (7 bases). Germline CDR1 and CDR2: SGHVS and FNYEAQ. The CDR3 contains 15 residues. Trimming pared 5 bases from V and 2 bases from J, leaving 10 bases between. Here the CDR3 DNA reads TGTGCCAGCAGCCCCGGGGGGCCTGGGGCCAACGTCCTGACTTTC. This translates into CASSPGGPGANVLTF. The full variable domain, rest sourced from reference TRBV7-6 and TRBJ2-6, is GAGVSQSPRYKVTKRGQDVALRCDPISGHVSLYWYRQALGQGPEFLTYFNYEAQQDKSGLPNDRFSAERPEGSISTLTIQRTEQRDSAMYRCASSPGGPGANVLTFGAGSRLTVL.

The chain couples TRBV10-3 to TRBJ1-3; D gene unclear. CDR1 is ENHRY and CDR2 is SYGVKD in the germline V gene. The CDR3 extends over 14 amino acids. Trimming left V 6 bases short and J 3 bases short, with 12 bases between. The DNA for the CDR3 is TGTGCCATCAGACCGGGATCAAGTGGAAACACCATATATTTT. It is translated as CAIRPGSSGNTIYF.

The CDR3 DNA follows: TGTGCCAGCAGCTTCACCGGGACAGGGATAGAAAAACTGTTTTTT. Residues: CASSFTGTGIEKLFF. The chain uses TRBV5-5 and TRBJ1-4, with 9 nucleotides matching TRBD1. This CDR3 has 15 residues. The J segment lost 8 bases and the V segment lost 2 bases, leaving 7 bases of the junction unmatched. The germline CDR1 and CDR2 sequences are SGHKS and YYEKEE (reference sequence).

This sequence joins TRBV4-3 and TRBJ2-1, with 8 bases fitting TRBD2. Trimming took 0 bases from V and 2 from J; bases not matched to a gene: 6. Germline V gives CDR1 LGHNA, CDR2 YSLEER. CDR3 length: 17 amino acids. CDR3 sequence: CASSQEGSGSPYNEQFF. The CDR3 DNA is TGCGCCAGCAGCCAAGAAGGGAGCGGGAGTCCCTACAATGAGCAGTTCTTC.

The chain combines TRBV2 with TRBJ2-1; TRBD2 matches at 9 bases. The CDR3 runs 15 residues. CDR1 SNHLY and CDR2 FYNNEI come from the germline V gene. V dropped 4 bases and J dropped 8; count of bases not matched to a gene: 9. The CDR3, as DNA: TGTGCCAGCAGTGCCGCGGGAGGGCCTATATATGAGCAGTTCTTC. Its translation is CASSAAGGPIYEQFF. The full variable domain, rest sourced from reference TRBV2 and TRBJ2-1, is EPEVTQTPSHQVTQMGQEVILRCVPISNHLYFYWYRQILGQKVEFLVSFYNNEISEKSEIFDDQFSVERPDGSNFTLKIRSTKLEDSAMYFCASSAAGGPIYEQFFGPGTRLTVL.

Details on this clone: Germline and junction disagree at one end, which may indicate a read error. The J gene is TRBJ1-1, the V gene TRBV19; 9 bases map to TRBD1. This CDR3 comprises 15 residues. From germline, CDR1 is LNHDA and CDR2 SQIVND (reference sequence). CDR3 nucleotide sequence: TGTGCCAGTAGTATCCCGAGGACAGGGGACACTCAAGCTTTCTTT. Encoded protein: CASSIPRTGDTQAFF.

The table lists this clone with a count of one. J is TRBJ2-1 and V is TRBV20-1; 10 bases align to TRBD2. The trim removed 3 bases at V and 3 bases at J, leaving 2 bases unmatched. The CDR3 sequence is 14 residues long. From germline, CDR1 is DFQATT and CDR2 SNEGSKA (reference sequence). This CDR3 reads CSASIAGGYNEQFF. The CDR3 nucleotides are TGCAGTGCTAGTATAGCGGGAGGCTACAATGAGCAGTTCTTC.

The chain recombines TRBV7-2 with TRBJ1-3, with 8 bases matching TRBD1. The CDR3 extends over 16 amino acids. V was pared by 4 bases and J by 1 base, with 6 bases of the junction left unmatched. Per germline, CDR1 SGHTA and CDR2 FQGNSA. The CDR3 reads CASSSYRGRSGNTIYF. CDR3 DNA: TGTGCCAGCAGCTCCTACAGGGGGAGGTCTGGAAACACCATATATTTT.

The chain's CDR3 is CASSSPGGRQGEETQYF. CDR3 DNA: TGTGCCAGCAGCTCCCCCGGGGGGAGACAGGGGGAGGAGACCCAGTACTTC. This sequence joins TRBV5-4 and TRBJ2-5, with 9 bases matching TRBD1. V was clipped by 3 bases and J by 5 bases; unmatched bases: 14. This CDR3 comprises 17 residues. The V gene's germline CDR1 is SGHNT and CDR2 YYREEE (reference sequence).

J is TRBJ1-5 and V is TRBV7-2; D ambiguous. Germline V lookup: CDR1 SGHTA, CDR2 FQGNSA. The V and J ends lost 0 bases and 4 bases respectively, with 7 bases between them. This CDR3 contains 14 residues. This CDR3 reads CASSLAHSNQPQHF. For the CDR3, the DNA is TGTGCCAGCAGCTTAGCGCACAGTAATCAGCCCCAGCATTTT.

On this clone itself: Possible read error: a much larger clone is one base away. In the same sample, other DNA sequences code for this CDR3. The chain joins TRBV18 to TRBJ1-5; 10 bases fit TRBD1. Germline CDR1 reads KGHSH; CDR2 reads LQKENI. The CDR3 sequence is 15 residues long. After removal of 3 bases from V and 2 bases from J, the junction contained 1 base not matched to a gene. The CDR3 nucleotides read TGTGCCAGCTCACCGGACAGGGGGGGCAATCAGCCCCAGCATTTT. This gives the protein CASSPDRGGNQPQHF.

This chain connects TRBV4-2 to TRBJ1-3; the D is unclear. Trimming removed 0 bases from V and 6 bases from J, with 12 bases in between. The CDR3 extends over 15 amino acids. The V gene's germline CDR1 is LGHNA and CDR2 YNFKEQ. CDR3 amino acids: CASSQDRGKANTIYF. In nucleotides, the CDR3 is TGTGCCAGCAGCCAAGATAGAGGGAAAGCAAACACCATATATTTT.

V gene TRBV3-1 (or the pseudogene TRBV3-2) combines with J gene TRBJ2-2; 7 bases fit TRBD2. This CDR3 is 15 amino acids long. The germline V gene encodes CDR1 LGHDT and CDR2 YNNKEL (reference sequence). The V segment lost 8 bases and the J segment 0 bases; nucleotides outside the gene matches: 6. The CDR3 nucleotides are TGTGCCAGCGGGGGAAGCGGGGCGAACACCGGGGAGCTGTTTTTT. Its protein product is CASGGSGANTGELFF.

V gene TRBV19 combines with J gene TRBJ1-1; D is undetermined. This CDR3 is 14 amino acids long. The V and J ends lost 1 base and 7 bases respectively, with 13 bases between them. Per the germline V gene, CDR1 is LNHDA and CDR2 is SQIVND (reference sequence). The CDR3 spells CASSIGGQLGEAFF. In DNA, the CDR3 is TGTGCCAGTAGTATAGGAGGGCAGTTGGGTGAAGCTTTCTTT.

V usage is TRBV5-7 and J usage is TRBJ2-7; unclear D gene. TRBV5-7 is flagged as an ORF with uncertain function. CDR3 length equals 15 residues. The V end lost 4 bases, the J end lost 6 bases, and 20 bases lay between the germline ends. The CDR3 DNA sequence: TGTGCCAGCAGCCTATCCAGGAAAATAGAAACCGAGCAGTACGTC. Protein: CASSLSRKIETEQYV.

This clone was seen a few times. V is TRBV5-4 and J is TRBJ1-3; D is perhaps TRBD1 (6 bases). The germline V gene has CDR1 SGHNT and CDR2 YYREEE (reference sequence). V gave up 4 bases and J gave up 1 base, with 9 bases separating them. CDR3 length equals 14 residues. The CDR3 region is CASSLDRSGNTIYF. CDR3 coding DNA: TGTGCCAGCAGCCTAGACAGGTCTGGAAACACCATATATTTT. Full variable domain (missing parts from reference TRBV5-4 and TRBJ1-3): ETGVTQSPTHLIKTRGQQVTLRCSSQSGHNTVSWYQQALGQGPQFIFQYYREEENGRGNFPPRFSGLQFPNYSSELNVNALELDDSALYLCASSLDRSGNTIYFGEGSWLTVV.

The chain couples TRBV10-3 to TRBJ1-1; 7 nucleotides line up with TRBD1. Germline CDR1 and CDR2: ENHRY and SYGVKD. Losses at the gene ends were 6 bases for V and 5 bases for J; bases not matched to a gene: 6. The length of the CDR3 is 13 residues. The CDR3 sequence: CAIRLQGNTEAFF. CDR3 in DNA: TGTGCCATCAGACTACAGGGGAATACTGAAGCTTTCTTT.

This rearrangement joins TRBV7-2 to TRBJ1-3; 7 nucleotides match TRBD1. V gave up 4 bases and J gave up 0 bases; unmatched junction bases: 3. Per germline, CDR1 SGHTA and CDR2 FQGNSA. This CDR3 contains 15 residues. CDR3 sequence: CASSSQGGSGNTIYF. The CDR3 DNA sequence: TGTGCCAGCAGCTCTCAGGGGGGCTCTGGAAACACCATATATTTT.

The chain has TRBV9 and TRBJ1-5; possibly TRBD1 for D (5 bases). This CDR3 comprises 15 residues. CDR1 SGDLS and CDR2 YYNGEE come from the germline V gene. V gave up 1 base and J gave up 0 bases, with 8 bases separating them. Here the CDR3 reads CASSVRGDSNQPQHF. CDR3 sequence (DNA): TGTGCCAGCAGCGTAAGGGGCGATAGCAATCAGCCCCAGCATTTT.

V gene TRBV7-2 combines with J gene TRBJ1-1; 8 bases fit TRBD1. Germline CDR1 SGHTA, CDR2 FQGNSA. V dropped 5 bases and J dropped 10; count of bases not matched to a gene: 12. The CDR3 runs 14 residues. DNA for the CDR3: TGTGCCAGCAGCCTCCGACAGGGGCCCGGGAGAGCTTTCTTT. It yields the protein CASSLRQGPGRAFF.

This chain links TRBV18 with TRBJ2-3; D call uncertain. In germline, CDR1 is KGHSH, CDR2 LQKENI. The CDR3 is 14 residues long. V lost 2 bases and J lost 6, with 12 bases in between. The DNA of the CDR3 is TGTGCCAGCTCACCAGTCAGGATACGGGATACGCAGTATTTT. It translates to CASSPVRIRDTQYF.

The chain recombines TRBV19 with TRBJ1-4; D gene ambiguous. Deletions cut 5 bases from V and 5 bases from J, with 12 bases between. Germline loops: CDR1 LNHDA, CDR2 SQIVND (reference sequence). The length of the CDR3 is 14 residues. CDR3 sequence reads: CASSRPGGNEKLFF. For the CDR3, the DNA is TGTGCCAGTAGTCGGCCGGGAGGGAATGAAAAACTGTTTTTT.

This clone was detected a few times. This chain joins TRBV7-2 and TRBJ1-2; 8 bases match TRBD1. The germline V gene encodes CDR1 SGHTA and CDR2 FQGNSA. The CDR3 sequence is 13 residues long. Unmatched junction bases numbered 8, after V lost 4 bases and J lost 10 bases. Here the CDR3 reads CASSSLGTGPYTF. The CDR3 nucleotides are TGTGCCAGCAGCTCTTTGGGGACAGGTCCCTACACCTTC.